One sample yielded the 16 T cell receptor beta chains listed below, sequenced in a study of blood T cells in healthy people across ages. The use of a sample-barcoded 5' primer and a J-beta primer mix characterized a second PCR of roughly 7 to 11 cycles. TCRdb processed the 5' RACE reads anew with MiXCR; each CDR3 protein has one entry. The repertoire consists of fewer than 950,000 distinct CDR3 sequences, with around 34% occurring once and the leading ten covering about an eighth. The sequenced sample was blood. The receptors were sampled from a man in his late teens or twenties in good health.

This clonotype came up a few times. J is TRBJ2-3 and V is TRBV7-3; tentative D call: TRBD2 (5 bases). The CDR3 loop spans 13 amino acids. Deletions cut 7 bases from V and 4 bases from J, with 12 bases between. Germline lookup yields CDR1 SGHTA and CDR2 FQGTGA. The CDR3 region is CASTPSGADTQYF. Written as DNA, the CDR3 is TGTGCCAGCACCCCCTCCGGGGCAGATACGCAGTATTTT.

The chain combines TRBV5-6 with TRBJ2-5; possibly TRBD1 for D (6 bases). V was pared by 3 bases and J by 5 bases, with 17 bases between. Germline V gene lookup returns CDR1 SGHDT and CDR2 YYEEEE. The length of the CDR3 is 15 residues. Written as DNA, the CDR3 is TGTGCCAGCAGCTCCAACAGACAGGTATACGAGACCCAGTACTTC. This encodes CASSSNRQVYETQYF.

In regard to this clonotype: Being one base from a much bigger clone, this may be a read error. This sequence joins TRBV20-1 and TRBJ2-5; D remains ambiguous. Judging by the DNA end, TRBJ2-1 fits better; the J call may be wrong. Germline values: CDR1 DFQATT, CDR2 SNEGSKA (reference sequence). The length of the CDR3 is 15 residues. This chain's CDR3 is CSAARAPSFQETQFF. Here the CDR3 DNA reads TGCAGTGCTGCCAGAGCGCCTAGTTTCCAAGAGACCCAGTTCTTC.

The chain employs TRBV7-9 and TRBJ1-2; no clear D. CDR3 length: 13 amino acids. V lost 5 bases and J 1 base, leaving 8 bases between the germline ends. Looked up from germline, CDR1 is SEHNR and CDR2 is FQNEAQ (reference sequence). The CDR3 loop reads CASSALNNYGYTF. CDR3 DNA: TGTGCCAGCAGCGCTCTTAATAACTATGGCTACACCTTC.

This clonotype was recorded at least ten times. The chain joins TRBV15 to TRBJ2-5; perhaps TRBD2 as D (5 bases). Trimming left V 6 bases short and J 4 bases short, with 15 bases between. This CDR3 is 14 amino acids long. The germline CDR1 and CDR2 sequences are LNHNV and YYDKDF (reference sequence). In DNA form, the CDR3 reads TGTGCCACCAGGGCGCTACATCGGGGAGAGACCCAGTACTTC. Protein sequence: CATRALHRGETQYF.

This clonotype was found a few times. This sequence joins TRBV25-1 and TRBJ1-6; perhaps TRBD1 as D (5 bases). Germline V gene data show CDR1 as MGHDK and CDR2 as SYGVNS. The V end lost 5 bases, the J end lost 7 bases, and 9 bases lay between the germline ends. This CDR3 region has 13 residues. CDR3 sequence: CASSQGKNSPLHF. DNA for the CDR3: TGTGCCAGCAGTCAGGGAAAGAATTCACCCCTCCACTTT.

The CDR3 protein is CASSQVLTSGGPQYTGELFF. CDR3 sequence (DNA): TGTGCCAGCAGCCAAGTCCTGACTAGCGGGGGCCCTCAATACACCGGGGAGCTGTTTTTT. The V call is TRBV4-2, the J call TRBJ2-2; 12 nucleotides align to TRBD2. V shed 1 base and J 3 bases; nucleotides not matched to a gene: 12. CDR1 LGHNA and CDR2 YNFKEQ come from the germline V gene. This CDR3 spans 20 amino acids.

This clonotype appeared many times. The gene calls are TRBV6-6 and TRBJ2-1, with D possibly matching TRBD1 (5 bases). The V end was cut by 7 bases, the J end by 3 bases, with 13 bases between. This CDR3 spans 14 amino acids. The germline CDR1 and CDR2 sequences are MNHNY and SVGAGI (reference sequence). The CDR3 spells CASTSRAVYNEQFF. The CDR3 nucleotides are TGTGCCAGCACTTCCAGGGCGGTCTACAATGAGCAGTTCTTC.

The J gene is TRBJ2-3, the V gene TRBV5-1, with 7 bases identical to TRBD2. Unmatched junction bases numbered 12, after V lost 7 bases and J lost 1 base. This CDR3 region has 16 residues. Germline V gene sequence: CDR1 SGHRS, CDR2 YFSETQ. The CDR3: CASGLGTTAGTDTQYF. The DNA of the CDR3 is TGCGCCAGCGGACTAGGAACAACGGCGGGCACAGATACGCAGTATTTT.

The gene calls are TRBV12-3 or TRBV12-4 and TRBJ1-1, with D maybe TRBD1 (6 bases). V dropped 8 bases and J dropped 3 bases, with 13 bases sitting between them. There are 13 residues in the CDR3. The CDR3 loop is CASGGGADTEAFF. CDR3 coding DNA: TGTGCCAGCGGGGGGGGCGCGGACACTGAAGCTTTCTTT.

The chain uses TRBV20-1 and TRBJ2-1; 12 nucleotides agree with TRBD2. The CDR3 loop spans 17 amino acids. Germline CDR1 is DFQATT and CDR2 is SNEGSKA (reference sequence). The V gene end was trimmed by 2 bases and the J gene end by 3 bases; junction bases not matched to a gene: 8. CDR3 sequence reads: CSARLNQGLAGYNEQFF. CDR3 DNA: TGCAGTGCTAGACTTAACCAGGGACTAGCGGGCTACAATGAGCAGTTCTTC.

V gene TRBV6-2 or TRBV6-3 combines with J gene TRBJ1-5; no clear D gene. The germline V gene has CDR1 MNHEY and CDR2 SVGEGT. V was clipped by 5 bases and J by 8 bases, with 13 bases between them. The CDR3 covers 13 residues. Here the CDR3 DNA reads TGTGCCAGCAGTCGGAAGGGCGGAGAGCCCCAGCATTTT. It encodes CASSRKGGEPQHF.

This clonotype was seen a few times. The chain is built from TRBV4-3 and TRBJ2-1; D is perhaps TRBD2 (6 bases). Trimming pared 0 bases from V and 6 bases from J, leaving 12 bases between. The CDR3 spans 15 residues. Germline-derived CDR1 and CDR2 are LGHNA and YSLEER. The CDR3 sequence: CASSQEAAGGNEQFF. CDR3 sequence (DNA): TGCGCCAGCAGCCAAGAAGCGGCCGGGGGCAATGAGCAGTTCTTC.

This clonotype was picked up one time. The chain has TRBV10-3 and TRBJ1-1; no clear D gene. CDR3 size: 14 residues. Trimming stripped 9 bases from V and 4 bases from J, with 18 bases between. Germline CDR1 is ENHRY and CDR2 is SYGVKD. The CDR3 sequence is CAIQGSSRGTEAFF. CDR3 bases: TGTGCCATACAAGGGAGCTCCCGGGGCACTGAAGCTTTCTTT.

Notes on this clonotype: A much larger clone lies one base from this, so it may be a read error. J is TRBJ2-1 and V is TRBV29-1; TRBD2 matches at 11 bases. With the DNA end fitting TRBJ2-7 better, the J assignment may be wrong. The CDR3 extends over 15 amino acids. Germline CDR1 reads SQVTM; CDR2 reads ANQGSEA. The CDR3 is CSVAEAASGGSEQYF. For the CDR3, the DNA is TGCAGCGTTGCAGAGGCGGCTAGCGGGGGGAGTGAGCAGTACTTC.

This sequence joins TRBV28 and TRBJ1-2; TRBD1 aligns across 11 bases. This CDR3 comprises 14 residues. V was pared by 3 bases and J by 4 bases, with 1 base of the junction left unmatched. CDR1 MDHEN and CDR2 SYDVKM come from the germline V gene. The CDR3 DNA follows: TGTGCCAGCAGTTTTGGGACAGGGGGCTATGGCTACACCTTC. As protein: CASSFGTGGYGYTF.